One sample yielded the 11 T cell receptor beta chains listed below, sequenced in a study of shared clonotypes between healthy human individuals. This table comes from immunoSEQ multiplex PCR, and its TCRdb copy is limited to in-frame clones, with some not included. Of 2.5 million or so clones listed, 90% to 95% were seen once; the top ten hold 0.13% to 0.15%. The sequencing input was naive CD4+ T cells sorted from blood. Subset specified: CD45RA+ positively selected. These receptors all come from a man aged 18 to 29 in good health.

The V and J genes are TRBV5-1 and TRBJ2-7; the D gene could be TRBD1 or TRBD2 (5 bases each). The V and J ends lost 3 bases and 7 bases respectively, with 26 bases between them. Germline CDR1 reads SGHRS; CDR2 reads YFSETQ. The CDR3 runs to 17 residues. CDR3 loop: CASSSNPGRGDIREQYF. In nucleotides, the CDR3 is TGCGCCAGCAGCTCCAACCCAGGTAGGGGAGACATTAGGGAGCAGTACTTC.

The chain couples TRBV2 to TRBJ2-1; D is possibly TRBD2 (5 bases). Deletions cut 6 bases from V and 0 bases from J, with 15 bases between. The germline CDR1 and CDR2 sequences are SNHLY and FYNNEI. This CDR3 is built from 16 residues. The CDR3 bases are TGTGCCAGCAGACCCAGAGGGCCAAGCTCCTACAATGAGCAGTTCTTC. Amino acid sequence: CASRPRGPSSYNEQFF.

The J gene is TRBJ2-7, the V gene TRBV6-1, with 7 bases that match TRBD1. V lost 7 bases, J lost 3 bases, and 9 bases stayed unmatched. Looked up from germline, CDR1 is MNHNS and CDR2 is SASEGT. CDR3 size: 14 residues. This chain's CDR3 is CASILRGTVYEQYF. The DNA of the CDR3 is TGTGCCAGCATCTTAAGAGGGACAGTCTACGAGCAGTACTTC.

The chain combines TRBV27 with TRBJ1-2; D might be TRBD1 (5 bases). Germline CDR1 and CDR2: MNHEY and SMNVEV (reference sequence). V shed 9 bases and J shed 8 bases, with 19 bases lying between them. This CDR3 contains 13 residues. CDR3 in amino acids: CARIAGQGSGYTF. DNA for the CDR3: TGTGCCAGAATCGCAGGTCAGGGATCCGGCTACACCTTC.

V and J are TRBV18 and TRBJ2-1; D remains ambiguous. This CDR3 region has 12 residues. Between the trimmed V and J ends, which lost 3 bases and 8 bases, there was a span of 8 bases. Germline CDR1 reads KGHSH; CDR2 reads LQKENI. The DNA of the CDR3 is TGTGCCAGCTCACCGTTTGTAGATGAGCAGTTCTTC. It yields the protein CASSPFVDEQFF.

As for this clone: Different DNA sequences within this sample yield the same CDR3. The DNA for the CDR3 is TGCGCCAGCAGCTTGTCAGGAGGAACCTACAATGAGCAGTTCTTC. Its translation: CASSLSGGTYNEQFF. The chain links TRBV5-1 to TRBJ2-1; possible D gene TRBD2, 5 bases. From germline, CDR1 is SGHRS and CDR2 YFSETQ. The CDR3 loop spans 15 amino acids. The V and J ends lost 1 base and 2 bases respectively, with 10 bases between them.

This chain links TRBV10-3 with TRBJ2-7; D might be TRBD1 or TRBD2, each matching 5 bases. CDR3 length: 12 residues. Trimming pared 10 bases from V and 2 bases from J, leaving 12 bases between. From germline, CDR1 is ENHRY and CDR2 SYGVKD. In DNA form, the CDR3 reads TGTGCCAGCCGGGACGGGACCTACGAGCAGTACTTC. Protein product: CASRDGTYEQYF.

The chain has TRBV6-1 and TRBJ1-2, with D perhaps matching TRBD1 (6 bases). The V end was cut by 7 bases, the J end by 0 bases, with 12 bases between. Germline lookup yields CDR1 MNHNS and CDR2 SASEGT. CDR3 size: 14 residues. The CDR3 spells CASITGSANYGYTF. CDR3 sequence (DNA): TGTGCCAGCATTACAGGGTCCGCTAACTATGGCTACACCTTC.

This sequence joins TRBV5-1 and TRBJ2-1; D is unresolved. CDR3 length: 16 residues. V was clipped by 1 base and J by 7 bases, with 18 bases between them. Germline loops: CDR1 SGHRS, CDR2 YFSETQ. CDR3 DNA sequence: TGCGCCAGCAGCTTGTTGTCAGGCCTAGGCCTAAATGAGCAGTTCTTC. It is translated as CASSLLSGLGLNEQFF.

The rearrangement uses TRBV6-4 and TRBJ2-7, with 11 nucleotides matching TRBD2. CDR1 is MRHNA and CDR2 is SNTAGT in the germline V gene. V lost 8 bases to trimming and J lost 0 bases; unmatched junction nucleotides: 6. This CDR3 contains 15 residues. This chain's CDR3 is CASPETSGASYEQYF. Written as DNA, the CDR3 is TGTGCCAGCCCTGAGACTAGCGGGGCCTCCTACGAGCAGTACTTC.

The chain combines TRBV5-4 with TRBJ2-3, with D perhaps given as TRBD1 or TRBD2 (5 bases each). There are 15 residues in the CDR3. V was cut by 10 bases and J by 6 bases, with 24 bases left in between. From germline, CDR1 is SGHNT and CDR2 YYREEE (reference sequence). This CDR3 reads CAGSLGLVGTDTQYF. The CDR3 nucleotides read TGTGCCGGGTCTTTAGGGTTGGTGGGGACGGATACGCAGTATTTT.